This record concerns one T cell receptor beta chain sequence. Its antigen is currently unknown. The CDR3 contains 11 residues. V lost 3 bases and J lost 3, with 1 base in between. Germline CDR1 and CDR2: SEHNR and FQNEAQ (reference sequence). This specimen belongs to a study of T cell responses to AZD1222 COVID-19 vaccine. Whole-study findings and limits: The repertoires were collected only after the peak T cell response.

Method: immunoSEQ multiplex PCR; TCRdb's copy keeps in-frame clones and lacks some. The sample carries about 100,000 clones, about 90% recorded once. This TCR was recovered from an adult in good health. The material was peripheral blood, obtained on day 0 of AZD1222 vaccination. The J gene is TRBJ2-3, the V gene TRBV7-9; D is ambiguous. The CDR3 reads CASSFTDTQYF. DNA of the CDR3: TGTGCCAGCAGCTTTACAGATACGCAGTATTTT.